The rows below give T cell receptor beta chains drawn from one sample of a study of blood T cell repertoires in COVID-19. Generated by immunoSEQ multiplex PCR, the TCRdb table keeps only in-frame clones and is missing some. Of 200,000 to 250,000 clones listed, 86% were seen once; the top ten hold over 3%. Sequencing was carried out using PBMCs or T cells enriched from blood (not recorded which). All receptors come from a woman in her thirties or forties with acute COVID-19. The CDR3 runs from the conserved cysteine through the conserved F or W. Fields, in order: J gene, D gene, V gene, clone size, CDR3 protein, CDR3 DNA. A D gene is named only where the DNA matches it firmly. Some rows have no size entry. The others give once, few or many, or a class for an expanded clone.

j_gene: TRBJ1-3
d_gene: .
v_gene: TRBV5-1
abundance: .
CDR3aa: CASSLAGYGNTIYF
CDR3nt: TGCGCCAGCAGCTTGGCAGGGTATGGAAACACCATATATTTT

j_gene: TRBJ1-2
d_gene: .
v_gene: TRBV2
abundance: .
CDR3aa: CASSVSGNYGYTF
CDR3nt: TGTGCCAGCAGTGTCTCCGGGAACTATGGCTACACCTTC

j_gene: TRBJ2-3
d_gene: TRBD2
v_gene: TRBV5-6
abundance: .
CDR3aa: CASSFIAGGVDTQYF
CDR3nt: TGTGCCAGCAGCTTTATAGCGGGGGGTGTAGATACGCAGTATTTT

j_gene: TRBJ1-1
d_gene: .
v_gene: TRBV2
abundance: .
CDR3aa: CASSESGLGSWAEAFF
CDR3nt: TGTGCCAGCAGTGAATCAGGGTTGGGCTCTTGGGCTGAAGCTTTCTTT

j_gene: TRBJ2-5
d_gene: TRBD2
v_gene: TRBV7-2
abundance: .
CDR3aa: CASSPGLVQETQYF
CDR3nt: TGTGCCAGCAGCCCGGGACTAGTTCAAGAGACCCAGTACTTC

j_gene: TRBJ1-2
d_gene: TRBD1
v_gene: TRBV14
abundance: .
CDR3aa: CASSHKNHGTGNYGYTF
CDR3nt: TGTGCCAGCAGCCATAAAAATCACGGGACAGGGAACTATGGCTACACCTTC

j_gene: TRBJ1-1
d_gene: .
v_gene: TRBV11-2
abundance: .
CDR3aa: CASSLEFTWRENTEAFF
CDR3nt: TGTGCCAGCAGCTTAGAGTTTACATGGCGGGAGAACACTGAAGCTTTCTTT

j_gene: TRBJ2-3
d_gene: TRBD1
v_gene: TRBV7-8
abundance: few
CDR3aa: CASSLLQGTLTDTQYF
CDR3nt: TGTGCCAGCAGCTTACTACAGGGGACCCTAACAGATACGCAGTATTTT

j_gene: TRBJ1-4
d_gene: .
v_gene: TRBV6-2/TRBV6-3
abundance: .
CDR3aa: CASSRGLGEKLFF
CDR3nt: TGTGCCAGCAGCCGAGGGTTAGGCGAAAAACTGTTTTTT

j_gene: TRBJ1-1
d_gene: .
v_gene: TRBV2
abundance: .
CDR3aa: CASSNDLAGSTTEAFF
CDR3nt: TGTGCCAGCAGTAATGATTTAGCGGGGTCGACAACTGAAGCTTTCTTT

j_gene: TRBJ2-3
d_gene: .
v_gene: TRBV9
abundance: .
CDR3aa: CASSVDPRTVFSSTDTQYF
CDR3nt: TGTGCCAGCAGCGTAGACCCTAGGACAGTCTTTTCTAGCACAGATACGCAGTATTTT

j_gene: TRBJ1-1
d_gene: .
v_gene: TRBV18
abundance: once
CDR3aa: CASSSTSGGRDTEAFF
CDR3nt: TGTGCCAGCTCGTCCACGAGCGGGGGGAGGGACACTGAAGCTTTCTTT

j_gene: TRBJ1-4
d_gene: .
v_gene: TRBV3-1/TRBV3-2
abundance: .
CDR3aa: CASSQGTVLGGGTNEKLFF
CDR3nt: TGTGCCAGCAGCCAAGGGACAGTATTAGGTGGAGGAACTAATGAAAAACTGTTTTTT

j_gene: TRBJ1-1
d_gene: TRBD1
v_gene: TRBV5-1
abundance: .
CDR3aa: CASRGQGNTEAFF
CDR3nt: TGCGCCAGCAGGGGACAGGGAAACACTGAAGCTTTCTTT

j_gene: TRBJ2-1
d_gene: TRBD1
v_gene: TRBV6-2/TRBV6-3
abundance: few
CDR3aa: CASSYPTGQGMNNEQFF
CDR3nt: TGTGCCAGCAGTTACCCAACAGGACAGGGAATGAACAATGAGCAGTTCTTC

j_gene: TRBJ1-1
d_gene: .
v_gene: TRBV11-2
abundance: .
CDR3aa: CASSARTDGGTEAFF
CDR3nt: TGTGCCAGCAGCGCCCGGACAGATGGGGGCACTGAAGCTTTCTTT

j_gene: TRBJ1-1
d_gene: .
v_gene: TRBV7-9
abundance: once
CDR3aa: CASSYWTPSRTTEAFF
CDR3nt: TGTGCCAGCAGCTATTGGACACCTTCGAGAACAACTGAAGCTTTCTTT

j_gene: TRBJ2-2
d_gene: .
v_gene: TRBV18
abundance: .
CDR3aa: CASSDNRDTGELFF
CDR3nt: TGTGCCAGCTCCGATAACAGGGACACCGGGGAGCTGTTTTTT

j_gene: TRBJ2-5
d_gene: TRBD2
v_gene: TRBV6-1
abundance: .
CDR3aa: CASSVAGGRETQYF
CDR3nt: TGTGCCAGCAGTGTAGCGGGGGGGCGTGAGACCCAGTACTTC

j_gene: TRBJ1-2
d_gene: .
v_gene: TRBV2
abundance: .
CDR3aa: CASSDSESYGYTF
CDR3nt: TGTGCCAGCAGTGACAGCGAAAGCTATGGCTACACCTTC

j_gene: TRBJ2-1
d_gene: TRBD2
v_gene: TRBV29-1
abundance: .
CDR3aa: CSVGGLAGNSSSYNEQFF
CDR3nt: TGCAGCGTTGGGGGACTAGCGGGGAACTCTAGCTCCTACAATGAGCAGTTCTTC

j_gene: TRBJ1-2
d_gene: .
v_gene: TRBV23-1
abundance: .
CDR3aa: CASTKNFSPNYGYTF
CDR3nt: TGCGCCAGCACAAAGAATTTCAGTCCTAACTATGGCTACACCTTC

j_gene: TRBJ1-2
d_gene: .
v_gene: TRBV14
abundance: .
CDR3aa: CASSQDGARNGYTF
CDR3nt: TGTGCCAGCAGCCAAGATGGGGCAAGAAATGGCTACACCTTC

j_gene: TRBJ2-7
d_gene: TRBD2
v_gene: TRBV7-2
abundance: .
CDR3aa: CASSLGGLEAKQYF
CDR3nt: TGTGCCAGCAGCTTGGGGGGGTTAGAGGCGAAGCAGTACTTC

j_gene: TRBJ1-2
d_gene: .
v_gene: TRBV27
abundance: .
CDR3aa: CASRQRRGSGGYTF
CDR3nt: TGTGCCAGCCGTCAGCGGCGGGGCTCCGGTGGCTACACCTTC

j_gene: TRBJ1-6
d_gene: TRBD1
v_gene: TRBV27
abundance: .
CDR3aa: CASSLLRDRDSNSPLHF
CDR3nt: TGTGCCAGCAGTTTACTTCGGGACAGGGACAGTAATTCACCCCTCCACTTT

j_gene: TRBJ1-1
d_gene: TRBD1
v_gene: TRBV12-3/TRBV12-4
abundance: .
CDR3aa: CASRGTGVTEAFF
CDR3nt: TGTGCCAGCAGGGGGACAGGGGTCACTGAAGCTTTCTTT

j_gene: TRBJ2-1
d_gene: TRBD2
v_gene: TRBV7-3
abundance: .
CDR3aa: CASSLPTSGGDSYNEQFF
CDR3nt: TGTGCCAGCAGCTTACCGACTAGCGGGGGGGACTCCTACAATGAGCAGTTCTTC

j_gene: TRBJ1-1
d_gene: TRBD1
v_gene: TRBV5-1
abundance: .
CDR3aa: CASSPGGGMGTEAFF
CDR3nt: TGCGCCAGCAGCCCAGGGGGCGGGATGGGCACTGAAGCTTTCTTT

j_gene: TRBJ1-1
d_gene: .
v_gene: TRBV10-3
abundance: .
CDR3aa: CAITDTGGLSNEAFF
CDR3nt: TGTGCCATCACCGATACGGGAGGCCTGTCCAATGAAGCTTTCTTT

j_gene: TRBJ1-5
d_gene: .
v_gene: TRBV2
abundance: .
CDR3aa: CASNDIHSNQPQHF
CDR3nt: TGTGCCAGTAATGACATCCATAGCAATCAGCCCCAGCATTTT

j_gene: TRBJ1-4
d_gene: .
v_gene: TRBV4-1
abundance: .
CDR3aa: CASSRRSREKLFF
CDR3nt: TGCGCCAGCAGCCGTCGTTCTCGTGAAAAACTGTTTTTT

j_gene: TRBJ1-3
d_gene: .
v_gene: TRBV3-1/TRBV3-2
abundance: .
CDR3aa: CASSQTLTGTGNTIYF
CDR3nt: TGTGCCAGCAGTCAAACCCTCACAGGGACTGGAAACACCATATATTTT

j_gene: TRBJ2-5
d_gene: .
v_gene: TRBV14
abundance: few
CDR3aa: CASSSITGGETQYF
CDR3nt: TGTGCCAGCAGCTCCATCACAGGAGGGGAGACCCAGTACTTC

j_gene: TRBJ1-3
d_gene: TRBD1
v_gene: TRBV19
abundance: .
CDR3aa: CATSRETGKIRTGNTIYF
CDR3nt: TGTGCCACGTCTCGGGAGACAGGGAAAATTCGTACTGGAAACACCATATATTTT

j_gene: TRBJ1-1
d_gene: .
v_gene: TRBV20-1
abundance: .
CDR3aa: CSASSDRSPNTEAFF
CDR3nt: TGCAGTGCTAGTAGCGACAGGTCGCCGAACACTGAAGCTTTCTTT

j_gene: TRBJ2-5
d_gene: .
v_gene: TRBV5-4
abundance: .
CDR3aa: CATHSRQVTAETQYF
CDR3nt: TGTGCCACTCATTCACGGCAGGTAACCGCAGAGACCCAGTACTTC

j_gene: TRBJ1-2
d_gene: .
v_gene: TRBV29-1
abundance: .
CDR3aa: CSVEPRGGFGYTF
CDR3nt: TGCAGCGTTGAACCCCGGGGAGGGTTTGGCTACACCTTC

j_gene: TRBJ2-7
d_gene: .
v_gene: TRBV12-2
abundance: .
CDR3aa: CASRTRGAYDPPYEQYF
CDR3nt: TGTGCAAGTCGCACCCGGGGGGCCTACGATCCCCCCTACGAGCAGTACTTC

j_gene: TRBJ1-1
d_gene: .
v_gene: TRBV9
abundance: .
CDR3aa: CASSASGNLNTEAFF
CDR3nt: TGTGCCAGCAGCGCATCAGGGAATCTGAACACTGAAGCTTTCTTT

j_gene: TRBJ1-1
d_gene: TRBD1
v_gene: TRBV29-1
abundance: .
CDR3aa: CSVHPGGNTEAFF
CDR3nt: TGCAGCGTACACCCAGGGGGGAACACTGAAGCTTTCTTT

j_gene: TRBJ2-1
d_gene: .
v_gene: TRBV4-1
abundance: .
CDR3aa: CASSQAQGHEQFF
CDR3nt: TGCGCCAGCAGCCAGGCTCAGGGCCATGAGCAGTTCTTC

j_gene: TRBJ2-2
d_gene: .
v_gene: TRBV18
abundance: .
CDR3aa: CASSPSRSNGGELFF
CDR3nt: TGTGCCAGCTCACCGTCTAGATCGAACGGCGGGGAGCTGTTTTTT

j_gene: TRBJ2-5
d_gene: .
v_gene: TRBV5-1
abundance: .
CDR3aa: CASRSSPAETQYF
CDR3nt: TGCGCCAGCAGAAGTTCGCCAGCGGAGACCCAGTACTTC

j_gene: TRBJ1-3
d_gene: TRBD1
v_gene: TRBV30
abundance: few
CDR3aa: CAWSSGTGVNTIYF
CDR3nt: TGTGCCTGGAGTTCCGGGACAGGGGTAAACACCATATATTTT

j_gene: TRBJ2-2
d_gene: .
v_gene: TRBV7-2
abundance: few
CDR3aa: CASSRIWGLASNTGELFF
CDR3nt: TGTGCCAGCAGCCGCATTTGGGGGCTGGCCTCGAACACCGGGGAGCTGTTTTTT

j_gene: TRBJ1-1
d_gene: TRBD1
v_gene: TRBV11-3
abundance: .
CDR3aa: CASSSRTGSSEAFF
CDR3nt: TGTGCCAGCAGCTCACGGACAGGGTCATCTGAAGCTTTCTTT

j_gene: TRBJ2-7
d_gene: .
v_gene: TRBV7-2
abundance: .
CDR3aa: CASSSNNYEQYF
CDR3nt: TGTGCCAGCAGCTCAAACAACTACGAGCAGTACTTC

j_gene: TRBJ2-3
d_gene: TRBD2
v_gene: TRBV19
abundance: few
CDR3aa: CASSREVAGGPVRSTDTQYF
CDR3nt: TGTGCCAGTAGTAGGGAGGTAGCGGGGGGGCCTGTTCGGTCCACAGATACGCAGTATTTT